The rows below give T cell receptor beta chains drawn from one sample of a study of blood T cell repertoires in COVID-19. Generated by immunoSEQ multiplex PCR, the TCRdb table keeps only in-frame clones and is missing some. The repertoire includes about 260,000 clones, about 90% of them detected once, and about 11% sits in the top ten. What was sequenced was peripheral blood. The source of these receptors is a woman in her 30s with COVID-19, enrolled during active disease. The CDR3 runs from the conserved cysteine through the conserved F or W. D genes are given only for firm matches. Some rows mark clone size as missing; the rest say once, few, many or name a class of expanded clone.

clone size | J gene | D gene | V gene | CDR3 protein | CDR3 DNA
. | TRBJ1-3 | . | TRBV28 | CASSLQKKTDSYSGNTIYF | TGTGCCAGCAGTTTACAGAAAAAGACCGATAGCTACTCTGGAAACACCATATATTTT
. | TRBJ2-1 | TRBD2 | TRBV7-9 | CASSYGTSGSSYNEQFF | TGTGCCAGCAGCTATGGGACTAGCGGGAGCTCCTACAATGAGCAGTTCTTC
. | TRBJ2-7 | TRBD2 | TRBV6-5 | CASRLGGGREQYF | TGTGCCAGCAGGTTGGGGGGAGGGAGGGAGCAGTACTTC
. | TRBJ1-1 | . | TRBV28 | CASSLTGPGNTEAFF | TGTGCCAGCAGTTTAACGGGTCCGGGGAACACTGAAGCTTTCTTT
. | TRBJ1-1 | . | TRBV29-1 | CSATPGHLGEAFF | TGCAGCGCGACCCCGGGACACCTTGGAGAAGCTTTCTTT
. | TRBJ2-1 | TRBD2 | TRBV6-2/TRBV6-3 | CASSCIFVSGRGDEQFF | TGTGCCAGCAGCTGCATATTCGTTAGCGGGAGAGGAGATGAGCAGTTCTTC
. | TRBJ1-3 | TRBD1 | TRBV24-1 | CATSDATGGSGNTIYF | TGTGCCACCAGTGATGCGACAGGGGGCTCTGGAAACACCATATATTTT
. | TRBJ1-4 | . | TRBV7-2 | CASSLVAGSNEKLFF | TGTGCCAGCAGCTTAGTGGCAGGGTCTAATGAAAAACTGTTTTTT
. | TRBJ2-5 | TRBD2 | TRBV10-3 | CASAGVPETQYF | TGTGCCTCTGCGGGGGTCCCTGAGACCCAGTACTTC
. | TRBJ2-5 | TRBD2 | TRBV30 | CAWRKGLAGWGAQYF | TGTGCCTGGAGAAAGGGACTAGCGGGATGGGGGGCCCAGTACTTC
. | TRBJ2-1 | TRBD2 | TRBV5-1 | CASSLDQGLAGYNEQFF | TGCGCCAGCAGCCTCGACCAGGGACTAGCGGGTTACAATGAGCAGTTCTTC
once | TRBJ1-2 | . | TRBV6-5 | CASSLGPGGYTF | TGTGCCAGCAGCTTGGGTCCAGGTGGCTACACCTTC
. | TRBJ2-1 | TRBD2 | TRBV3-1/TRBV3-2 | CASTGTSGKYEQFF | TGTGCCAGCACCGGGACTAGCGGGAAATATGAGCAGTTCTTC
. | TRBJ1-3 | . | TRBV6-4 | CASSDSGGGWGRRGNTIYF | TGTGCCAGCAGTGACTCCGGGGGTGGGTGGGGCCGTCGTGGAAACACCATATATTTT
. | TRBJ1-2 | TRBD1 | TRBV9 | CASSTTDRGLYGYTF | TGTGCCAGCAGCACGACGGACAGGGGGCTCTATGGCTACACCTTC